The rows below give T cell receptor beta chains drawn from one sample of a study of blood T cell repertoires in COVID-19. Using immunoSEQ multiplex PCR, the repertoire was profiled, and TCRdb retains in-frame clones only, with some absent. Here the sample spans 100,000 to 120,000 clones, around 64% being singletons. Sequencing was performed on peripheral blood. These receptors all come from a woman in her forties with acute or convalescent COVID-19. Both conserved end residues are part of each CDR3. A D gene is named only where the DNA matches it firmly. For some rows the clone size is stated as once, few or many, or as a class when expanded; others skip it.

v_call	clone_size	j_call	d_call	cdr3_nt	cdr3_aa
TRBV5-1	-	TRBJ2-2	-	TGCGCCAGCAGCTTGGACTACACCGGGGAGCTGTTTTTT	CASSLDYTGELFF
TRBV30	once	TRBJ1-5	-	TGTGCCTGGGCCAGGGGCCGGGATCGGCCCCAGCATTTT	CAWARGRDRPQHF
TRBV5-6	-	TRBJ1-2	-	TGTGCCAGCAGCTTGGCCTCTGAGTATGGCTACACCTTC	CASSLASEYGYTF
TRBV4-1	-	TRBJ2-3	TRBD1	TGCGCCAGCAGCCTTACAGGGGCCAACACAGATACGCAGTATTTT	CASSLTGANTDTQYF
TRBV7-9	few	TRBJ1-4	TRBD1	TGTGCCAGCAGCAGCGGACAGGATAATGAAAAACTGTTTTTT	CASSSGQDNEKLFF
TRBV6-1	-	TRBJ1-1	TRBD1	TGTGCCAGCAGAAACCCGACAGGGGCTGAAGCTTTCTTT	CASRNPTGAEAFF
TRBV5-1	-	TRBJ2-2	-	TGCGCCAGCACGCCGGAGGGGAACACCGGGGAGCTGTTTTTT	CASTPEGNTGELFF
TRBV11-1	-	TRBJ2-7	-	TGTGCCAGCAGCCACACTGCTTCAGGGTACGAGCAGTACTTC	CASSHTASGYEQYF
TRBV19	-	TRBJ1-1	TRBD1	TGTGCCAGTAGTAAACGGGACAGGGGGCCTGGGGGGAACACTGAAGCTTTCTTT	CASSKRDRGPGGNTEAFF
TRBV4-3	-	TRBJ1-3	TRBD1	TGCGCCAGCAGCCAGGGACAGGTCCTGGAATCTGGAAACACCATATATTTT	CASSQGQVLESGNTIYF
TRBV7-9	-	TRBJ2-2	-	TGTGCCAGCAGCCAGAAGGCTAGCATCACCGGGGAGCTGTTTTTT	CASSQKASITGELFF
TRBV5-1	-	TRBJ2-7	TRBD1	TGCGCCAGCAGCTTGGAGGGGACAGGGAAATACGAGCAGTACTTC	CASSLEGTGKYEQYF
TRBV28	few	TRBJ2-3	-	TGTGCCAGCAGTCTTCCAGGGCGCACAGATACGCAGTATTTT	CASSLPGRTDTQYF
TRBV30	-	TRBJ1-5	-	TGTGCCTGGAGCCAGGGGAACGGCAATCAGCCCCAGCATTTT	CAWSQGNGNQPQHF
TRBV7-8	-	TRBJ2-2	-	TGTGCCAGCAGCTACGGACAGAAGAACACCGGGGAGCTGTTTTTT	CASSYGQKNTGELFF
TRBV4-3	few	TRBJ2-6	TRBD1	TGCGCCAGCAGCCAAGATCCCAGACAGGGCGCTGGGGCCAACGTCCTGACTTTC	CASSQDPRQGAGANVLTF
TRBV24-1	-	TRBJ2-7	-	TGTGCCACCAGTGATTCCCCGGCCAGGGACGAGCAGTACTTC	CATSDSPARDEQYF
TRBV27	-	TRBJ2-2	-	TGTGCCAGCAGCCCAGGTCGGAACACCGGGGAGCTGTTTTTT	CASSPGRNTGELFF
TRBV5-4	-	TRBJ2-5	TRBD2	TGTGCCAGCAGCTTGGATGACGGGGGGGCAGAGACCCAGTACTTC	CASSLDDGGAETQYF
TRBV29-1	-	TRBJ2-1	-	TGCAGCGTTGAGAGTTCCGTGGGGAGCTCCTACAATGAGCAGTTCTTC	CSVESSVGSSYNEQFF
TRBV11-2	-	TRBJ1-3	-	TGTGCCAGCAGCTTAGGGCCCTCTGGAAACACCATATATTTT	CASSLGPSGNTIYF
TRBV7-9	few	TRBJ1-2	TRBD1	TGTGCCAGCAGCTTAGCAGGGGGCTCTGGCTACACCTTC	CASSLAGGSGYTF
TRBV5-4	-	TRBJ1-2	-	TGTGCCAGCAGCTTGGAAGGAGACTATGGCTACACCTTC	CASSLEGDYGYTF
TRBV5-4	few	TRBJ1-6	-	TGTGCCAGCAGCTCCCAAACAGGGTTCGGTTCACCCCTCCACTTT	CASSSQTGFGSPLHF
TRBV5-1	-	TRBJ2-2	-	TGCGCCAGCAGCTACACAGGAAACACCGGGGAGCTGTTTTTT	CASSYTGNTGELFF
TRBV6-5	-	TRBJ1-2	-	TGTGCCACATCATTGACAGATCACTATGGCTACACCTTC	CATSLTDHYGYTF
TRBV6-5	-	TRBJ2-2	-	TGTGCCAGCTCGGGATGGTGGAACACCGGGGAGCTGTTTTTT	CASSGWWNTGELFF
TRBV3-1/TRBV3-2	-	TRBJ2-7	-	TGTGCCAGCAGAAAGACAGGCTACGAGCAGTACTTC	CASRKTGYEQYF
TRBV28	-	TRBJ1-5	-	TGTGCCAGCAGTTTACTAAACAGGGATAATCAGCCCCAGCATTTT	CASSLLNRDNQPQHF
TRBV19	-	TRBJ2-2	TRBD1	TGTGCCAGTAGTTTGTTGAGGGGGCGCGCCACCGGGGAGCTGTTTTTT	CASSLLRGRATGELFF
TRBV11-2	-	TRBJ1-2	-	TGTGCCAGCAGCTCCTCTAACTATGGCTACACCTTC	CASSSSNYGYTF
TRBV28	-	TRBJ2-4	-	TGTGCCAGCACCACCCCTGACAGGTTAATTCAGTACTTC	CASTTPDRLIQYF
TRBV28	-	TRBJ2-5	-	TGTGCCAGCAGCCTAGTGGAGACCCAGTACTTC	CASSLVETQYF
TRBV11-2	-	TRBJ2-1	TRBD2	TGTGCCAGCAGCTTAGAACCCTCTAGCGGGGGGGGTCAAGGGGAGCAGTTCTTC	CASSLEPSSGGGQGEQFF
TRBV20-1	-	TRBJ1-1	TRBD1	TGCAGTGCTAGTCACGGACAGGGGGCCTTGAACACTGAAGCTTTCTTT	CSASHGQGALNTEAFF
TRBV5-1	-	TRBJ1-1	-	TGCGCCAGCAGGTCCGGGACAATGAACACTGAAGCTTTCTTT	CASRSGTMNTEAFF
TRBV5-1	few	TRBJ1-6	-	TGCGCCAGCAGGGAGGGTGGCGGACGTAATTCACCCCTCCACTTT	CASREGGGRNSPLHF
TRBV3-1/TRBV3-2	-	TRBJ2-1	-	TGTGCCAGCAGCCAAGGCCGGGTTCTCAGCAATGAGCAGTTCTTC	CASSQGRVLSNEQFF
TRBV7-6	-	TRBJ1-2	-	TGTGCCAGCAGCTTAAGAGTGACAGACAACTATGGCTACACCTTC	CASSLRVTDNYGYTF
TRBV5-4	few	TRBJ1-2	-	TGTGCCAGCAGCTTCATCTCAGGGGATTGGGATGGCTACACCTTC	CASSFISGDWDGYTF
TRBV27	-	TRBJ2-5	TRBD1	TGTGCCAGCAGGGCACAGGGGGAGAGACAGACCCAGTACTTC	CASRAQGERQTQYF
TRBV4-1	-	TRBJ1-1	TRBD1	TGCGCCAGCAGCCCCGGACAGGGAGGGGTTCACACTGAAGCTTTCTTT	CASSPGQGGVHTEAFF
TRBV6-5	few	TRBJ1-6	-	TGTGCCAGCAGTTACTCGGAGGATTCACCCCTCCACTTT	CASSYSEDSPLHF
TRBV9	-	TRBJ1-1	-	TGTGCCAGCAGCGTGACGGGGACACTAGGTATGAACACTGAAGCTTTCTTT	CASSVTGTLGMNTEAFF
TRBV5-1	-	TRBJ2-1	-	TGCGCCAGCACCTCCGACAGTTCCTACAATGAGCAGTTCTTC	CASTSDSSYNEQFF
TRBV7-3	-	TRBJ2-5	-	TGTGCCAGCAGCTACGGAACAGGGCGTCAAGAGACCCAGTACTTC	CASSYGTGRQETQYF
TRBV9	-	TRBJ1-2	TRBD1	TGTGCCAGCAGGGCCCCGGGACAGAACTATGGCTACACCTTC	CASRAPGQNYGYTF
TRBV2	-	TRBJ1-1	-	TGTGCCAGCAGTGAAGGGCTAGTTGTAACTGAAGCTTTCTTT	CASSEGLVVTEAFF
TRBV19	-	TRBJ1-3	-	TGTGCCAGTAGTACCCTACAGGGTTCTGGAAACACCATATATTTT	CASSTLQGSGNTIYF
TRBV7-2	-	TRBJ1-3	TRBD1	TGTGCCAGCAGCTTAGGGACAGGGCCAAGCTCTGGAAACACCATATATTTT	CASSLGTGPSSGNTIYF
TRBV24-1	-	TRBJ2-1	-	TGTGCCACCAGTGATTATCCAGGCAATGAGCAGTTCTTC	CATSDYPGNEQFF
TRBV6-1	-	TRBJ1-2	TRBD1	TGTGCCAGCAGTGACCCCATAAAGACAGGGAATGACTATGGCTACACCTTC	CASSDPIKTGNDYGYTF
TRBV9	once	TRBJ1-2	TRBD1	TGTGCCAGCAGCGAATCCTCCGGGACAGGGCTTCGAGGCTACACCTTC	CASSESSGTGLRGYTF